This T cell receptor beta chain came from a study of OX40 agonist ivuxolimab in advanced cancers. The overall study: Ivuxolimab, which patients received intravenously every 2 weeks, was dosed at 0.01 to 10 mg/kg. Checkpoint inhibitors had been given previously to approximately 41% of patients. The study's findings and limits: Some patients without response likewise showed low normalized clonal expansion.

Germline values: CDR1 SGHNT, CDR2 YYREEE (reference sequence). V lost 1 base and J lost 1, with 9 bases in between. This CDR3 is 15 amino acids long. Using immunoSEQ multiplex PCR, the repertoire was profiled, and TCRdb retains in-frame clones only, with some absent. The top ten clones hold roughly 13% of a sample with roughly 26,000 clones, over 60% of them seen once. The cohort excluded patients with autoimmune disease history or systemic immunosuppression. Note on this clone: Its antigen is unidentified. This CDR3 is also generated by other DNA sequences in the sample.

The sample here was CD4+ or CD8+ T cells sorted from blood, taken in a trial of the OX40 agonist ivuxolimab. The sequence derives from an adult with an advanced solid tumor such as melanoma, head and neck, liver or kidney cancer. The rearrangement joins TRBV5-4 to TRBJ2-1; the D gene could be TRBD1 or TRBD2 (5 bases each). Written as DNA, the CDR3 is TGTGCCAGCAGCTTGCAGGGACGATCCTACAATGAGCAGTTCTTC. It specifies CASSLQGRSYNEQFF.